This TCR beta chain appears in the sequencing data of a study of identical twins. TCRdb independently ran MiXCR on the 5' RACE reads; one entry per CDR3 protein. The sample contains about 450,000 distinct CDR3 sequences, roughly 20% of which appear only once. CDR3 length: 12 residues. Deletions cut 3 bases from V and 8 bases from J, with 8 bases between. No donor was unhealthy or non-Caucasian. The chain carries TRBV12-3 or TRBV12-4 and TRBJ2-1, with D uncertain. This TCR derives from a man between 45 and 60 years old in good health. Sequencing was done on a sample of naive T cells sorted from blood. This CDR3 reads CASSFLNYEQFF. CDR3 in DNA: TGTGCCAGCAGTTTTCTGAACTATGAGCAGTTCTTC.